This T cell receptor beta chain is from a study of cytomegalovirus exposure and HLA in healthy donors. The overall study: An earlier analysis identified 117 million unique TCR beta sequences in 170 million or so T cells.

The PCR ran on 60 Vbeta and 13 Jbeta primers. TCRdb keeps only in-frame clones here, not all; method: immunoSEQ multiplex PCR. The profile covers some 170,000 clones, with roughly 81% appearing a single time and over 4.5% taken by the ten largest. About this clone: Antigen specificity is unknown.

Although they were nominally healthy when sampled, donors likely had unrecorded immune exposures. V was clipped by 1 base and J by 3 bases; unmatched bases: 4. CDR1 is SGHRS and CDR2 is YFSETQ in the germline V gene. The length of the CDR3 is 16 residues. Overall study findings and caveats: According to the study, 150 to 200 TCR beta chains were cytomegalovirus-associated.

The receptor was derived from a woman aged 18-29 years in good health and CMV-seropositive. Sequenced: PBMCs. The rearrangement joins TRBV5-1 to TRBJ2-2; 9 bases match TRBD2. The CDR3 DNA is TGCGCCAGCAGCTTGAGTTCTAGCGGGGACACCGGGGAGCTGTTTTTT. Translating it yields CASSLSSSGDTGELFF.